The entry below describes one TCR beta chain. The antigen remains unidentified. TCRdb recomputed calls from the 5' RACE reads with MiXCR, one row per CDR3 protein. Found here are a few hundred thousand distinct CDR3 sequences, approximately 24% of them singletons; the top ten hold around 3%. This CDR3 has 14 amino acids. V lost 2 bases and J lost 1, with 8 bases in between. Germline CDR1 is MNHEY and CDR2 is SMNVEV (reference sequence). The sample is drawn from a study of identical twins. Study results and caveats: Out-of-frame TCR alpha sharing observed in monozygotic twins exceeded model estimates.

The sample also formed part of further work on T cells expressing NK-cell markers. That source reports: In five to seven donors, dominant CD3+CD56+NKG2C+ clonotypes ranked among the top 10 CD8+ clonotypes. Several donors' CD3+CD56-NKG2C+ cells were dominated by the same clonotypes.

Sequenced sample: CD4+ T cells sorted from blood. The TCR sequence derives from a young woman in good health. V gene TRBV27 combines with J gene TRBJ1-1; no clear D gene. The CDR3 nucleotides are TGTGCCAGCAGTTTAAACCTCGAGAACACTGAAGCTTTCTTT. Amino acid sequence: CASSLNLENTEAFF.